Presented here are 32 T cell receptor beta chains from one specimen sequenced in a study of cytomegalovirus exposure and HLA in healthy donors. Method: immunoSEQ multiplex PCR; TCRdb's copy keeps in-frame clones and lacks some. The sample lists 190,000 or so clones; about four fifths were seen once. Sequences were obtained from PBMCs. Receptor source: a woman aged 18 to 35 in good health and CMV-seropositive.

This chain links TRBV18 with TRBJ2-1, with 9 bases fitting TRBD2. V shed 5 bases and J 5 bases; nucleotides not matched to a gene: 4. The CDR3 has 14 amino acids. CDR1 and CDR2 from the germline V gene are KGHSH and LQKENI. CDR3 loop: CASSRVAGDNEQFF. The DNA of the CDR3 is TGTGCCAGCTCAAGGGTAGCGGGGGACAATGAGCAGTTCTTC.

The chain employs TRBV10-3 and TRBJ1-5; D perhaps matches TRBD1 (5 bases). The CDR3 runs 16 residues. V lost 10 bases to trimming and J lost 0 bases, with 19 bases between them. Germline-derived CDR1 and CDR2 are ENHRY and SYGVKD. CDR3 residues: CATTPGPGVSNQPQHF. CDR3 DNA sequence: TGTGCCACCACACCGGGTCCGGGGGTTAGCAATCAGCCCCAGCATTTT.

The V and J genes are TRBV4-1 and TRBJ2-1, with a tentative D call TRBD2 (5 bases). The CDR3 covers 15 residues. The V end lost 1 base, the J end lost 9 bases, and 16 bases lay between the germline ends. In germline, CDR1 is MGHRA, CDR2 YSYEKL. The DNA for the CDR3 is TGCGCCAGCAGCCAAGGGGAGCTCGAGTTCGGTGAGCAGTTCTTC. This sequence encodes CASSQGELEFGEQFF.

In regard to this clone: A read error may account for a junction end that differs from germline. The CDR3 sequence: CASREAGGPPDTQYF. The CDR3 region has the DNA TGTGCCAGCAGGGAAGCGGGGGGGCCCCCAGATACGCAGTATTTT. The rearrangement uses TRBV6-1 and TRBJ2-3, with 10 bases fitting TRBD2. This CDR3 is built from 15 residues. Germline CDR1 and CDR2: MNHNS and SASEGT.

The chain employs TRBV2 and TRBJ1-3; D is ambiguous. Germline-derived CDR1 and CDR2 are SNHLY and FYNNEI. The germline V and J ends were trimmed by 2 bases and 3 bases, with 11 bases remaining between them. This CDR3 region has 15 residues. The CDR3 DNA reads TGTGCCAGCAGTGAATTCCGGGTGGGTGGAAACACCATATATTTT. Its translation is CASSEFRVGGNTIYF.

The chain employs TRBV7-9 and TRBJ1-4; 8 bases fit TRBD1. Germline V gene data show CDR1 as SEHNR and CDR2 as FQNEAQ (reference sequence). Unmatched junction bases numbered 4, after V lost 5 bases and J lost 5 bases. The CDR3 is 14 amino acids. The CDR3 loop is CASSRDRLNEKLFF. CDR3 DNA: TGTGCCAGCAGCAGGGACAGGCTGAATGAAAAACTGTTTTTT.

J is TRBJ2-3 and V is TRBV5-1; 10 bases line up with TRBD2. The CDR3 loop spans 19 amino acids. Germline V CDR1 and CDR2: SGHRS, YFSETQ. The J segment lost 8 bases and the V segment lost 0 bases, leaving 18 bases of the junction unmatched. The chain's CDR3 is CASSLDLASGGPLPGTQYF. The CDR3 nucleotides are TGCGCCAGCAGCTTGGATTTGGCTAGCGGGGGCCCTCTCCCCGGTACGCAGTATTTT.

The chain recombines TRBV7-6 with TRBJ2-2, with TRBD2 identical over 11 bases. CDR3 length: 18 amino acids. J lost 4 bases, V lost 5 bases, and 12 bases had no gene match. Germline values: CDR1 SGHVS, CDR2 FNYEAQ. The CDR3 loop reads CASSRPVSGGAFTGELFF. DNA of the CDR3: TGTGCCAGCAGCCGTCCCGTTAGCGGGGGGGCTTTCACCGGGGAGCTGTTTTTT. Together with reference TRBV7-6 and TRBJ2-2, the CDR3 gives the full variable domain: GAGVSQSPRYKVTKRGQDVALRCDPISGHVSLYWYRQALGQGPEFLTYFNYEAQQDKSGLPNDRFSAERPEGSISTLTIQRTEQRDSAMYRCASSRPVSGGAFTGELFFGEGSRLTVL.

This chain joins TRBV6-5 and TRBJ1-1, with TRBD1 matching over 8 bases. CDR3 size: 15 residues. Losses at the gene ends were 7 bases for V and 1 base for J; bases not matched to a gene: 8. Germline V lookup: CDR1 MNHEY, CDR2 SVGAGI. The CDR3, as DNA: TGTGCCAGCACCCCTGGGACAGGAGGGAACACTGAAGCTTTCTTT. It codes for CASTPGTGGNTEAFF.

This clone was found once. This rearrangement joins TRBV10-1 to TRBJ1-4, with D hard to call. In germline, CDR1 is WNHNN, CDR2 SYGVQD (reference sequence). There are 18 residues in the CDR3. Trimming cost V 0 bases and J 0 bases, with 14 bases left between them. The CDR3 DNA follows: TGCGCCAGCAGTGAGTCGGGCCCAAGACTAGCAACTAATGAAAAACTGTTTTTT. Its translation: CASSESGPRLATNEKLFF.

Here the CDR3 DNA reads TGTGCCAGCACTCCGGACAGGGTCTATGGCTACACCTTC. This translates into CASTPDRVYGYTF. The V and J genes are TRBV2 and TRBJ1-2; 8 positions agree with TRBD1. Germline V gives CDR1 SNHLY, CDR2 FYNNEI. The CDR3 length is 13 residues. Trimming removed 7 bases from V and 4 bases from J; junction bases left unmatched: 5.

This clone is a singleton in its sample. The V call is TRBV19, the J call TRBJ1-1, with D hard to call. With 10 bases removed from V and 1 base from J, the gap between germline ends came to 13 bases. CDR3 length: 13 residues. CDR1 and CDR2 from the germline V gene are LNHDA and SQIVND (reference sequence). The DNA of the CDR3 is TGTGCCACCGGAGGAGTGAGGAACACTGAAGCTTTCTTT. Protein: CATGGVRNTEAFF. The full variable domain, its missing parts supplied by reference TRBV19 and TRBJ1-1, is DGGITQSPKYLFRKEGQNVTLSCEQNLNHDAMYWYRQDPGQGLRLIYYSQIVNDFQKGDIAEGYSVSREKKESFPLTVTSAQKNPTAFYLCATGGVRNTEAFFGQGTRLTVV.

This clone appeared once. The V call is TRBV11-2, the J call TRBJ1-2; D is uncertain. Germline assignment: CDR1 SGHAT and CDR2 FQNNGV. CDR3 length equals 13 residues. V was clipped by 1 base and J by 3 bases, with 6 bases between them. CDR3 DNA: TGTGCCAGCAGCTTAGGCAGTGACTATGGCTACACCTTC. Its translation: CASSLGSDYGYTF.

The rearrangement joins TRBV18 to TRBJ1-2; 7 bases match TRBD1. CDR1 and CDR2 from the germline V gene are KGHSH and LQKENI. This CDR3 has 13 amino acids. V was clipped by 2 bases and J by 8 bases; unmatched bases: 5. CDR3 sequence reads: CASSPSTGEGYTF. Written as DNA, the CDR3 is TGTGCCAGCTCACCATCCACAGGGGAAGGCTACACCTTC.

J is TRBJ2-1 and V is TRBV7-8; D unresolved. Germline V lookup: CDR1 SGHVS, CDR2 FQNEAQ. V lost 5 bases and J lost 11, with 16 bases in between. This CDR3 comprises 13 residues. CDR3 region: CASSPTSPYQQFF. The CDR3 nucleotides are TGTGCCAGCAGCCCTACCTCACCGTACCAGCAGTTCTTC. The variable domain in full, completed from reference TRBV7-8 and TRBJ2-1, reads GAGVSQSPRYKVAKRGQDVALRCDPISGHVSLFWYQQALGQGPEFLTYFQNEAQLDKSGLPSDRFFAERPEGSVSTLKIQRTQQEDSAVYLCASSPTSPYQQFFGPGTRLTVL.

V is TRBV19 and J is TRBJ2-1, with D possibly TRBD1 on 5 matching bases. Germline-derived CDR1 and CDR2 are LNHDA and SQIVND (reference sequence). The CDR3 length is 15 residues. Between the trimmed V and J ends, which lost 5 bases and 6 bases, there was a span of 17 bases. CDR3 nucleotide sequence: TGTGCCAGTAGTGTAAAAACCCAGGGCGGCAATGAGCAGTTCTTC. Protein product: CASSVKTQGGNEQFF.

The CDR3 is CASSAALNRGQFF. In nucleotides, the CDR3 is TGTGCCAGCAGCGCGGCCCTGAACAGGGGGCAGTTCTTC. The chain couples TRBV11-2 to TRBJ2-1; the match to TRBD1 covers 7 bases. This CDR3 has 13 residues. With V trimmed by 5 bases and J by 12 bases, 10 bases remained unmatched. The germline gives CDR1 SGHAT, CDR2 FQNNGV.

The V and J genes are TRBV2 and TRBJ2-7; TRBD1 matches 7 bases. Germline loops: CDR1 SNHLY, CDR2 FYNNEI. The CDR3 covers 15 residues. The V gene end was trimmed by 7 bases and the J gene end by 2 bases; junction bases not matched to a gene: 11. The CDR3 DNA reads TGTGCCAGCAACGACCAGAGGGACAGCACCTACGAGCAGTACTTC. It codes for CASNDQRDSTYEQYF.

As concerns this clone: This same CDR3 is encoded by further DNA sequences in the sample. The chain couples TRBV6-1 to TRBJ1-5; 8 bases line up with TRBD1. The CDR3 is 14 amino acids. The junction had 5 bases not matched to a gene; V was cut back by 6 bases and J by 4 bases. Germline CDR1 MNHNS, CDR2 SASEGT. The CDR3 loop reads CASSPGTGNQPQHF. As DNA, the CDR3 is TGTGCCAGCAGCCCCGGGACAGGAAATCAGCCCCAGCATTTT.

This chain connects TRBV7-2 to TRBJ1-2, with 8 bases matching TRBD1. V trimming: 3 bases; J trimming: 4 bases; junction bases outside the gene matches: 4. There are 14 residues in the CDR3. Looked up from germline, CDR1 is SGHTA and CDR2 is FQGNSA. The CDR3 region has the DNA TGTGCCAGCAGCTTGGACAGGGTGGCCTATGGCTACACCTTC. Translation gives CASSLDRVAYGYTF.

The V gene is TRBV6-5, the J gene TRBJ2-1; 8 nucleotides match TRBD2. Germline V gene data show CDR1 as MNHEY and CDR2 as SVGAGI. The CDR3 consists of 15 residues. After removal of 6 bases from V and 1 base from J, the junction contained 5 bases not matched to a gene. DNA for the CDR3: TGTGCCAGCAGGATATCTAGCGGGTCCTACAATGAGCAGTTCTTC. Its translation is CASRISSGSYNEQFF.

V usage is TRBV5-6 and J usage is TRBJ2-2; a possible D gene is TRBD1 (6 bases). This CDR3 contains 15 residues. Trimming removed 0 bases at V and 2 bases at J, with 8 bases between. Looked up from germline, CDR1 is SGHDT and CDR2 is YYEEEE. CDR3 amino acids: CASSLVRGNTGELFF. CDR3 nucleotides: TGTGCCAGCAGCTTGGTCAGGGGCAACACCGGGGAGCTGTTTTTT. The full variable domain, with the rest looked up from reference TRBV5-6 and TRBJ2-2, is DAGVTQSPTHLIKTRGQQVTLRCSPKSGHDTVSWYQQALGQGPQFIFQYYEEEERQRGNFPDRFSGHQFPNYSSELNVNALLLGDSALYLCASSLVRGNTGELFFGEGSRLTVL.

This chain links TRBV19 with TRBJ1-1, with D maybe TRBD1 (5 bases). The V and J ends lost 5 bases and 1 base respectively, with 11 bases between them. Germline assignment: CDR1 LNHDA and CDR2 SQIVND (reference sequence). The CDR3 contains 14 residues. The CDR3 bases are TGTGCCAGTAGTGGGGGACTGTCGAACACTGAAGCTTTCTTT. Its translation is CASSGGLSNTEAFF.

The CDR3 DNA follows: TGTGCCAGCAGAGGGACAGGGGGTTCCTACGAGCAGTACTTC. Translation: CASRGTGGSYEQYF. The V call is TRBV2, the J call TRBJ2-7; 11 positions agree with TRBD1. This CDR3 region has 14 residues. CDR1 is SNHLY, CDR2 FYNNEI, per germline. Trimming cost V 6 bases and J 1 base; bases outside gene matches: 2. The full variable domain, in which reference TRBV2 and TRBJ2-7 provide the parts outside the CDR3, is EPEVTQTPSHQVTQMGQEVILRCVPISNHLYFYWYRQILGQKVEFLVSFYNNEISEKSEIFDDQFSVERPDGSNFTLKIRSTKLEDSAMYFCASRGTGGSYEQYFGPGTRLTVT.

CDR3 residues: CASSLEGSSAGYTF. The CDR3 DNA reads as TGTGCCAGCAGCTTAGAGGGCTCCTCGGCCGGCTACACCTTC. The V gene is TRBV5-4, the J gene TRBJ1-2; unclear D gene. Germline V gene sequence: CDR1 SGHNT, CDR2 YYREEE (reference sequence). The CDR3 is 14 amino acids. V gave up 2 bases and J gave up 8 bases, with 16 bases separating them.

The rearrangement links TRBV13 to TRBJ2-7; TRBD2 matches at 7 bases. The trim removed 4 bases at V and 1 base at J, leaving 7 bases unmatched. The germline V gene has CDR1 PRHDT and CDR2 FYEKMQ (reference sequence). The CDR3 is 15 residues long. The CDR3 sequence is CASSSTSSGSYEQYF. Here the CDR3 DNA reads TGTGCCAGCAGCTCGACTAGCAGCGGGTCCTACGAGCAGTACTTC.

V gene TRBV27 combines with J gene TRBJ1-1; no reliable D call. CDR1 and CDR2 from the germline V gene are MNHEY and SMNVEV (reference sequence). V lost 2 bases and J 4 bases, leaving 11 bases between the germline ends. The CDR3 length is 14 residues. The CDR3 sequence is CASSLDPSGTEAFF. The CDR3, as DNA: TGTGCCAGCAGTTTAGATCCGTCGGGCACTGAAGCTTTCTTT.

J is TRBJ1-2 and V is TRBV6-5; D is unresolved. Germline CDR1 MNHEY, CDR2 SVGAGI. V was pared by 7 bases and J by 8 bases, with 14 bases between. The CDR3 is 12 amino acids. CDR3 in DNA: TGTGCCAGCATTGGGTCAGAGGGCGGCTACACCTTC. Encoded protein: CASIGSEGGYTF.

The chain uses TRBV6-5 and TRBJ1-2; perhaps TRBD1 as D (5 bases). Germline CDR1 and CDR2: MNHEY and SVGAGI. The V end was cut by 11 bases, the J end by 4 bases, with 14 bases between. The CDR3 runs 12 residues. DNA of the CDR3: TGTGCCGCGCGGCAGGGCGTCTATGGCTACACCTTC. It specifies CAARQGVYGYTF.

The genes are TRBV4-2 and TRBJ2-3; possible D gene TRBD2, 5 bases. V lost 0 bases and J 6 bases, leaving 16 bases between the germline ends. The V gene's germline CDR1 is LGHNA and CDR2 YNFKEQ. The CDR3 sequence is 16 residues long. The DNA for the CDR3 is TGTGCCAGCAGCCAAGATCCGACTAACCCATGGGATACGCAGTATTTT. It codes for CASSQDPTNPWDTQYF.

CDR3 nucleotides: TGTGCCAGCAGCTTATCTGCGCTAGCCAAAAACATTCAGTACTTC. Translation: CASSLSALAKNIQYF. The gene calls are TRBV7-2 and TRBJ2-4; no clear D gene. Per germline, CDR1 SGHTA and CDR2 FQGNSA. Trimming removed 2 bases from V and 0 bases from J, with 8 bases in between. The length of the CDR3 is 15 residues.

This chain links TRBV2 with TRBJ2-7; D is uncertain. The CDR3 totals 12 residues. V lost 6 bases and J lost 2, with 8 bases in between. The germline V gene encodes CDR1 SNHLY and CDR2 FYNNEI. Here the CDR3 DNA reads TGTGCCAGCAGCCAAGCCGCCTACGAGCAGTACTTC. It encodes CASSQAAYEQYF.